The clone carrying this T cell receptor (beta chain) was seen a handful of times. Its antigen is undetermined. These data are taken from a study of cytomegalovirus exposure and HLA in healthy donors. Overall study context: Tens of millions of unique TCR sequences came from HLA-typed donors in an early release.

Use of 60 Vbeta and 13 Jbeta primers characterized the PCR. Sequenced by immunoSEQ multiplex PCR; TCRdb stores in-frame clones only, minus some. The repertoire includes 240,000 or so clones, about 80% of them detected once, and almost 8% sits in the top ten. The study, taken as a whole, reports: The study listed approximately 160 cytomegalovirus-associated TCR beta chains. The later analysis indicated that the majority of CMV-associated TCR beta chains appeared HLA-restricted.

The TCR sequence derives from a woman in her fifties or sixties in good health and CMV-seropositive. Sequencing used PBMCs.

The CDR3 is CASSLSIVDIQYF. The CDR3 DNA sequence: TGCGCCAGCAGCTTGTCTATAGTGGACATTCAGTACTTC. This chain uses TRBV5-1 with TRBJ2-4; no clear D gene. The CDR3 is made up of 13 amino acids. Germline CDR1 reads SGHRS; CDR2 reads YFSETQ. V was trimmed by 1 base and J by 8 bases, leaving 10 bases between them.